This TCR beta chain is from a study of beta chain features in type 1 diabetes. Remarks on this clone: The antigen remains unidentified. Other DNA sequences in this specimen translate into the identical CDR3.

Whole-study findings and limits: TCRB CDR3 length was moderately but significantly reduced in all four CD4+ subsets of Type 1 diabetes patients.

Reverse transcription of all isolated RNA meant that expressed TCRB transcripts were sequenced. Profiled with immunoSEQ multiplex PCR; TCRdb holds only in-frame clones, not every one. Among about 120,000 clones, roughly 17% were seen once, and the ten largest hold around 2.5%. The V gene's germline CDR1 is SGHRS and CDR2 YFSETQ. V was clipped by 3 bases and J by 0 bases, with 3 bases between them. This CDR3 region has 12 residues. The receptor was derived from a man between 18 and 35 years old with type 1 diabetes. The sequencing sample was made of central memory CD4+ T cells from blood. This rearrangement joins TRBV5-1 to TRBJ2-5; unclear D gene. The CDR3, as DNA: TGCGCCAGCAGCTCCTACCAAGAGACCCAGTACTTC. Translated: CASSSYQETQYF.